One and the same sample provided the 2 T cell receptor beta chains below, sequenced in a study of identical twins. MiXCR, run by TCRdb on the 5' RACE reads, gives a single entry per CDR3 protein. The sample shows 1,800,000 or so distinct CDR3 sequences, about 32% of them seen only once. The sequenced material came from cord blood. Receptors were obtained from a newborn girl in good health.

V usage is TRBV6-5 and J usage is TRBJ2-5; D perhaps matches TRBD2 (5 bases). Gene TRBJ2-7 matches the end of the DNA better, so the J call may be wrong. The CDR3 is made up of 18 amino acids. From germline, CDR1 is MNHEY and CDR2 SVGAGI. CDR3 in amino acids: CASSYSRTGLRQLSEQYF. DNA of the CDR3: TGTGCCAGCAGTTACTCCCGGACCGGACTTCGACAACTTTCCGAGCAGTACTTC.

This clonotype was found a few times. The V and J genes are TRBV14 and TRBJ1-4; 10 nucleotides match TRBD1. The CDR3 consists of 20 residues. V lost 3 bases and J lost 6; bases outside the gene matches: 19. The germline CDR1 and CDR2 sequences are SGHDN and FVKESK. CDR3 DNA sequence: TGTGCCAGCAGCCAGCGGACAGGGGGGCGCTCGGCGGTAATTCATGAAAAACTGTTTTTT. Translating gives CASSQRTGGRSAVIHEKLFF.